This T cell receptor (beta chain) comes out of a study of spatial heterogeneity in lung cancer. Time point reported: blood at routine non-recurrence follow-up after resection. In TCRdb, the 5' RACE reads were re-called with MiXCR into one record per CDR3 protein. The table shows approximately 100,000 distinct CDR3 sequences, with less than 20% occurring only once. Per the germline V gene, CDR1 is LGHNA and CDR2 is YSLEER. Deletions cut 0 bases from V and 2 bases from J, with 11 bases between. The CDR3 length is 16 residues. V and J are TRBV4-3 and TRBJ2-1, with D tentatively TRBD1 or TRBD2 (5 bases each). The sequences come from PBMCs, collected at follow-up. The receptor was isolated from a male donor with early-stage non-small cell lung cancer. The CDR3 here is CASSQERRDPYNEQFF. CDR3 bases: TGCGCCAGCAGCCAAGAGAGAAGGGACCCCTACAATGAGCAGTTCTTC.